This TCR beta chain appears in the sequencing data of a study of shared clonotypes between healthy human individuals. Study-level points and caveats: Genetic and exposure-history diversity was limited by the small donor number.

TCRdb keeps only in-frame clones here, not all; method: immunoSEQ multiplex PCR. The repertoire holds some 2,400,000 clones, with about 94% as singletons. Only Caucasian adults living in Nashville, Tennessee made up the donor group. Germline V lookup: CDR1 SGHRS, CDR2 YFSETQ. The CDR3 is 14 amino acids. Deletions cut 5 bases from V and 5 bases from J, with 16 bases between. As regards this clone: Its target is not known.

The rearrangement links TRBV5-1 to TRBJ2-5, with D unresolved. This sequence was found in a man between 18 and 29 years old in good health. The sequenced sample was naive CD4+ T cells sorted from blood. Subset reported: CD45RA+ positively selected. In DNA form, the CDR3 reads TGCGCCAGCAGGGCGGCACCACTGGAGGAGACCCAGTACTTC. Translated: CASRAAPLEETQYF. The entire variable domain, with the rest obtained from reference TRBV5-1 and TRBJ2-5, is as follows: KAGVTQTPRYLIKTRGQQVTLSCSPISGHRSVSWYQQTPGQGLQFLFEYFSETQRNKGNFPGRFSGRQFSNSRSEMNVSTLELGDSALYLCASRAAPLEETQYFGPGTRLLVL.